The 14 T cell receptor beta chains in this list originate from one sample, sequenced in a study of cytomegalovirus exposure and HLA in healthy donors. Both 60 Vbeta primers and 13 Jbeta primers went into the PCR. Sequenced by immunoSEQ multiplex PCR; TCRdb stores in-frame clones only, minus some. The repertoire holds about 52,000 clones, with around three fifths as singletons. Sequencing input: PBMCs. The receptors stem from a human donor in good health.

The chain joins TRBV9 to TRBJ2-7; 12 positions agree with TRBD2. Germline CDR1 is SGDLS and CDR2 is YYNGEE. V shed 0 bases, J shed 1 base, and the junction held 2 bases outside the gene matches. This CDR3 is 16 amino acids long. For the CDR3, the DNA is TGTGCCAGCAGCGTAGAGGGACTAGCGGGTTCCTACGAGCAGTACTTC. Protein: CASSVEGLAGSYEQYF.

This clone was seen only once. V and J are TRBV7-3 and TRBJ1-1, with 7 bases that match TRBD1. Germline loops: CDR1 SGHTA, CDR2 FQGTGA. J lost 6 bases, V lost 5 bases, and 6 bases had no gene match. The CDR3 consists of 13 residues. The CDR3 DNA is TGTGCCAGCAGCGTGACAGGGTGGGCTGAAGCTTTCTTT. Amino acids: CASSVTGWAEAFF.

This clone was found a few times. This chain connects TRBV6-1 to TRBJ2-7, with D possibly TRBD1 on 5 matching bases. The CDR3 contains 16 residues. V was shortened by 1 base and J by 2 bases, with 15 bases between the two germline ends. CDR1 and CDR2 (germline): MNHNS, SASEGT. The CDR3 region is CASSEVRAGWTYEQYF. The CDR3 DNA follows: TGTGCCAGCAGTGAAGTTAGGGCAGGGTGGACCTACGAGCAGTACTTC.

This CDR3 reads CASSTDRAPTGELFF. The CDR3 DNA sequence: TGTGCCAGCAGTACTGACAGGGCACCCACCGGGGAGCTGTTTTTT. The rearrangement links TRBV2 to TRBJ2-2, with TRBD1 identical over 7 bases. Trimming took 5 bases from V and 4 from J; bases not matched to a gene: 7. From germline, CDR1 is SNHLY and CDR2 FYNNEI. This CDR3 comprises 15 residues.

The chain employs TRBV7-2 and TRBJ2-5; perhaps TRBD1 as D (5 bases). With the DNA end fitting TRBJ2-7 better, the J assignment may be wrong. The CDR3 runs to 13 residues. Germline CDR1 and CDR2: SGHTA and FQGNSA. CDR3 sequence: CASSPDRSYEQYF. The CDR3 DNA is TGTGCCAGCAGCCCTGACAGAAGCTACGAGCAGTACTTC.

This sequence joins TRBV4-3 and TRBJ2-2; 14 bases line up with TRBD2. After removal of 1 base from V and 7 bases from J, the junction contained 2 bases not matched to a gene. The germline V gene encodes CDR1 LGHNA and CDR2 YSLEER. CDR3 length equals 16 residues. Written as DNA, the CDR3 is TGCGCCAGCAGCCAAGTGACTAGCGGGGGGGACGGGGAGCTGTTTTTT. Residues: CASSQVTSGGDGELFF.

The CDR3 sequence is CASSQGDRAYEQYF. The CDR3 coding sequence is TGTGCCAGCAGCCAAGGGGACAGGGCCTACGAGCAGTACTTC. The chain carries TRBV7-9 and TRBJ2-7, with TRBD1 identical over 9 bases. The CDR3 runs 14 residues. CDR1 is SEHNR and CDR2 is FQNEAQ in the germline V gene (reference sequence). The V segment lost 5 bases and the J segment 2 bases; nucleotides outside the gene matches: 4. Using reference TRBV7-9 and TRBJ2-7 for the parts outside the CDR3, the full variable domain is DTGVSQNPRHKITKRGQNVTFRCDPISEHNRLYWYRQTLGQGPEFLTYFQNEAQLEKSRLLSDRFSAERPKGSFSTLEIQRTEQGDSAMYLCASSQGDRAYEQYFGPGTRLTVT.

The table lists this clone with a count of one. V is TRBV7-2 and J is TRBJ2-7; 10 positions agree with TRBD1. Germline V gene lookup returns CDR1 SGHTA and CDR2 FQGNSA. This CDR3 is 15 amino acids long. Trimming at V came to 2 bases and at J to 6 bases, leaving 7 bases not matched to a gene. The CDR3 loop is CASSLLSGQGTEQYF. The CDR3 region has the DNA TGTGCCAGCAGCTTACTGTCGGGACAGGGGACCGAGCAGTACTTC.

This chain connects TRBV6-4 to TRBJ1-3, with no clear D. The CDR3 loop spans 22 amino acids. From germline, CDR1 is MRHNA and CDR2 SNTAGT. The V end lost 2 bases, the J end lost 0 bases, and 29 bases lay between the germline ends. The CDR3 is CASSDPRFGVVRGPSSGNTIYF. The CDR3 coding sequence is TGTGCCAGCAGTGACCCCCGGTTTGGCGTTGTGCGCGGCCCAAGCTCTGGAAACACCATATATTTT.

The chain combines TRBV30 with TRBJ1-1, with D possibly matching TRBD1 (5 bases). Germline CDR1 is GTSNPN and CDR2 is SVGIG (reference sequence). This CDR3 is 13 amino acids long. With 2 bases removed from V and 4 bases from J, the gap between germline ends came to 11 bases. In DNA, the CDR3 is TGTGCCTGGAGTTTCTACACAGGCACTGAAGCTTTCTTT. This translates into CAWSFYTGTEAFF.

The chain employs TRBV7-6 and TRBJ1-6, with D possibly TRBD1 on 6 matching bases. The length of the CDR3 is 15 residues. Germline CDR1 and CDR2: SGHVS and FNYEAQ. Trimming left V 4 bases short and J 11 bases short, with 18 bases between. The CDR3 bases are TGTGCCAGCAGCTCCGCACAGGGAAGTGACGCACCCCTCCACTTT. It codes for CASSSAQGSDAPLHF.

This chain uses TRBV18 with TRBJ2-5, with D possibly TRBD2 on 5 matching bases. Trimming removed 2 bases at V and 5 bases at J, with 6 bases between. Germline lookup yields CDR1 KGHSH and CDR2 LQKENI. This CDR3 region has 12 residues. CDR3 nucleotide sequence: TGTGCCAGCTCACCAGGGGAGGAGACCCAGTACTTC. It translates to CASSPGEETQYF.

The rearrangement joins TRBV4-1 to TRBJ1-2; unclear D gene. CDR3 size: 14 residues. Germline V CDR1 and CDR2: MGHRA, YSYEKL. Trimming removed 0 bases from V and 8 bases from J, with 13 bases in between. The CDR3 bases are TGCGCCAGCAGCCAAGAACCGGTTCCGGGGGGCTACACCTTC. As protein: CASSQEPVPGGYTF.

The chain has TRBV4-1 and TRBJ1-2; D ambiguous. Deletions cut 3 bases from V and 4 bases from J, with 6 bases between. Germline-derived CDR1 and CDR2 are MGHRA and YSYEKL. The CDR3 runs to 12 residues. CDR3 amino acids: CASSHEGYGYTF. CDR3 DNA sequence: TGCGCCAGCAGCCATGAGGGCTATGGCTACACCTTC.